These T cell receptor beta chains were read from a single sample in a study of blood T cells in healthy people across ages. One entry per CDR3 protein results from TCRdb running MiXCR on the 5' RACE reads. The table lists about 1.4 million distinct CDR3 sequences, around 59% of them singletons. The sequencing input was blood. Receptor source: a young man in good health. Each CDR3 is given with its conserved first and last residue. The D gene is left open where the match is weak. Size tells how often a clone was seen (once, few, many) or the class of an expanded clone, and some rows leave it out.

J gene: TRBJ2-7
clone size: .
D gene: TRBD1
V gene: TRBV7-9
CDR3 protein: CASSLYRDRGSYEQYF
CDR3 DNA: TGTGCCAGCAGCTTATACCGGGACAGGGGGTCCTACGAGCAGTACTTC

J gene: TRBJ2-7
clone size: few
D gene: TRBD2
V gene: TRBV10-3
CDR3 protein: CAISAASGYEQYF
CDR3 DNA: TGTGCCATCAGTGCGGCTAGCGGTTACGAGCAGTACTTC

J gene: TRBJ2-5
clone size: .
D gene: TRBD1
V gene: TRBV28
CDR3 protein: CASSHDRGREETQYF
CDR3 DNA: TGTGCCAGCAGTCACGACAGGGGGCGGGAGGAGACCCAGTACTTC

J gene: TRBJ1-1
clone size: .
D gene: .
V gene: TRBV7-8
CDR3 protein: CASSLSPSQTEAFF
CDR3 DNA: TGTGCCAGCAGCTTATCCCCCTCACAGACAGAAGCTTTCTTT

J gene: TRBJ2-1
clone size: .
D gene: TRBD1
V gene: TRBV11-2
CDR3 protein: CASSLDLGQGVQFF
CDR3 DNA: TGTGCCAGCAGCTTAGATTTGGGACAGGGCGTTCAGTTCTTC

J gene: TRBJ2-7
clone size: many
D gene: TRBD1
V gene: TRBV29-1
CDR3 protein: CSVEDRQGAERQYF
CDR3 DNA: TGCAGCGTTGAAGATCGACAGGGGGCGGAAAGGCAGTACTTC

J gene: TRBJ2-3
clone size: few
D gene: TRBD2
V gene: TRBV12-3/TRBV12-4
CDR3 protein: CASSRTSGTPNTQYF
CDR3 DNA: TGTGCCAGCAGTAGGACTAGCGGGACTCCGAATACGCAGTATTTT

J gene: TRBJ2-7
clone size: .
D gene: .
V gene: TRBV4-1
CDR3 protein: CASSHSYSADLPYEQYF
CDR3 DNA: TGCGCCAGCAGCCACTCTTACAGCGCCGATTTACCCTACGAGCAGTACTTC

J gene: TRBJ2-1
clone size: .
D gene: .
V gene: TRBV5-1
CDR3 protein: CASSFTGGGANEQFF
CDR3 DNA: TGCGCCAGCAGCTTTACAGGGGGGGGTGCCAATGAGCAGTTCTTC

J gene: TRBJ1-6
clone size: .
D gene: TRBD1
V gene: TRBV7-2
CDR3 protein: CASSLDRGSSSPLHF
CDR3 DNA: TGTGCCAGCAGCCTCGACAGGGGTTCTAGCTCACCCCTCCACTTT

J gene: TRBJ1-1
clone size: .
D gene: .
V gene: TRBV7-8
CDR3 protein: CASSLDKGAFF
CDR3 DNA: TGTGCCAGCAGCCTGGACAAGGGAGCTTTCTTT

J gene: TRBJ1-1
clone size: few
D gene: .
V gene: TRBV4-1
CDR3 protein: CASSQENSVDTEAFF
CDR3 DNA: TGCGCCAGCAGCCAAGAGAACTCGGTGGACACTGAAGCTTTCTTT

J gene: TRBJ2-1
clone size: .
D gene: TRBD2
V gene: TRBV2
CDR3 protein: CASRRLAEYNEQFF
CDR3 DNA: TGTGCCAGCAGGAGGCTAGCGGAATACAATGAGCAGTTCTTC

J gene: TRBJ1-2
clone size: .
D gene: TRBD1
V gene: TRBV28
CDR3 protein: CASTFGTGRQLGGYTF
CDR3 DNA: TGTGCCAGCACTTTCGGGACAGGGCGGCAACTAGGTGGCTACACCTTC

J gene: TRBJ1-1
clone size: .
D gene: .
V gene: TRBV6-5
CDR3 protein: CASSLQGPSTEAFF
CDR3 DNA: TGTGCCAGCAGTTTACAGGGCCCAAGCACTGAAGCTTTCTTT

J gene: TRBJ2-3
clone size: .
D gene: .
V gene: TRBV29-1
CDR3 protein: CSVGGRQVDTQYF
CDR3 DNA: TGCAGCGTTGGCGGGCGACAGGTAGATACGCAGTATTTT

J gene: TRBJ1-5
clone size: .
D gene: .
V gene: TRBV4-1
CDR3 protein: CASSQDQGTTGQPQHF
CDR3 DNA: TGCGCCAGCAGCCAAGATCAAGGTACAACCGGTCAGCCCCAGCATTTT

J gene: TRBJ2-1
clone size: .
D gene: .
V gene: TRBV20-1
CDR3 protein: CSATGAHSSYNEQFF
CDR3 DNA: TGCAGTGCTACCGGGGCCCATAGCTCCTACAATGAGCAGTTCTTC

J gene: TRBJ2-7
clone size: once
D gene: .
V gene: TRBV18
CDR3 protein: CASSPEGHGYEQYF
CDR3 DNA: TGTGCCAGCTCACCAGAGGGGCATGGCTACGAGCAGTACTTC

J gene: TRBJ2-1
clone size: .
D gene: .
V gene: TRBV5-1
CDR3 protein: CASSPAVEPYNEQFF
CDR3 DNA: TGCGCCAGCAGCCCGGCGGTGGAGCCTTACAATGAGCAGTTCTTC

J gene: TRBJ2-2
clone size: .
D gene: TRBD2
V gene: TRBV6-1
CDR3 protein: CASRRSGEIGNTGELFF
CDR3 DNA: TGTGCCAGCCGAAGGAGCGGGGAAATCGGGAACACCGGGGAGCTGTTTTTT

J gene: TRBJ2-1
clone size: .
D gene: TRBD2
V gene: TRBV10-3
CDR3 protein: CAISELLAGSTEQFF
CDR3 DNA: TGTGCCATCAGTGAACTCCTAGCGGGAAGTACTGAGCAGTTCTTC

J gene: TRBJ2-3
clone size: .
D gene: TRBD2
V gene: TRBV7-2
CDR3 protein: CASRRRGGSDTQYF
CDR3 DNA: TGTGCCAGCAGACGGCGGGGGGGCTCAGATACGCAGTATTTT

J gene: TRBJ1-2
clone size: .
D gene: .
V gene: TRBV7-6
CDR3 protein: CASSLAWGDGYTF
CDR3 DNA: TGTGCCAGCAGCTTAGCTTGGGGTGATGGCTACACCTTC

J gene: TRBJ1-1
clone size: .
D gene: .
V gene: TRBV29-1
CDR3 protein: CSVVGLINTEAFF
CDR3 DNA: TGCAGCGTTGTAGGTCTGATTAACACTGAAGCTTTCTTT

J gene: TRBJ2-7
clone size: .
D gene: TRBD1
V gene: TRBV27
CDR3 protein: CASRKPGQSYEQYF
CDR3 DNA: TGTGCCAGCAGGAAGCCGGGACAGAGCTACGAGCAGTACTTC

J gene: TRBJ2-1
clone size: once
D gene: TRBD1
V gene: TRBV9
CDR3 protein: CASSPRTGTPAYNEQFF
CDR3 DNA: TGTGCCAGCAGCCCAAGGACAGGGACCCCCGCCTACAATGAGCAGTTCTTC

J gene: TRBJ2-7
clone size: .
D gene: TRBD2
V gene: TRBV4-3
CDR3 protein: CASSQDRGEGYEQYF
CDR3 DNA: TGCGCCAGCAGCCAAGATCGTGGGGAGGGCTACGAGCAGTACTTC

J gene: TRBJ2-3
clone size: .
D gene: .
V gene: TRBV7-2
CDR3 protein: CASRDSRLSVTQYF
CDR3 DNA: TGTGCCAGCAGAGATAGCAGGCTATCAGTCACGCAGTATTTT

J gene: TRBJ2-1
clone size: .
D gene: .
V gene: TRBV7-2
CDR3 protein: CASSPLPGYNEQFF
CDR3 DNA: TGTGCCAGCAGCCCTTTGCCCGGGTACAATGAGCAGTTCTTC

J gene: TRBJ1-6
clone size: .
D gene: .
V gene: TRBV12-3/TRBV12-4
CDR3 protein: CAGSFGAGQIWNSPLHF
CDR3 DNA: TGTGCCGGCAGTTTTGGGGCAGGGCAAATTTGGAATTCACCCCTCCACTTT

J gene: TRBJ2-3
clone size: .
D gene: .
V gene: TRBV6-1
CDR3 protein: CASSEGLGRDTQYF
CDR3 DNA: TGTGCCAGCAGTGAGGGATTGGGAAGAGATACGCAGTATTTT

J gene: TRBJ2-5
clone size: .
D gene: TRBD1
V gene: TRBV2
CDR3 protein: CTSSDRGETQYF
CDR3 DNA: TGTACCAGCAGTGACAGGGGAGAGACCCAGTACTTC

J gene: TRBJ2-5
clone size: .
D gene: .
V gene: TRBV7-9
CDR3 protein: CASSWDPHEQYF
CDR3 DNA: TGTGCCAGCAGCTGGGATCCGCATGAGCAGTACTTC

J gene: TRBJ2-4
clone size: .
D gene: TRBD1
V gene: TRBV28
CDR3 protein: CASSSRDRNIQYF
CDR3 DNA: TGTGCCAGCAGTTCCCGGGACAGGAACATTCAGTACTTC

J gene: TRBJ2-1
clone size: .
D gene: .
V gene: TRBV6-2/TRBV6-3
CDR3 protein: CASSSPTNGGEQFF
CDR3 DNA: TGTGCCAGCAGTTCCCCTACTAACGGGGGCGAGCAGTTCTTC

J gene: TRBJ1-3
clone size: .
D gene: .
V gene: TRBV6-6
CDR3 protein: CASSYSGGAYAIYF
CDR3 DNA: TGTGCCAGCAGTTACTCGGGGGGGGCGTACGCCATATATTTT

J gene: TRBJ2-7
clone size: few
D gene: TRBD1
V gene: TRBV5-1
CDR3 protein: CASSSVGQGNYEQYF
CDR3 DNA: TGCGCCAGCAGCTCGGTGGGACAGGGGAACTACGAGCAGTACTTC

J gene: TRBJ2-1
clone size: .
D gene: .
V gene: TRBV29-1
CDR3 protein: CSVETGGQDYVSCNEQFF
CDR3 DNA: TGCAGCGTTGAAACGGGGGGACAGGACTATGTATCCTGCAATGAGCAGTTCTTC

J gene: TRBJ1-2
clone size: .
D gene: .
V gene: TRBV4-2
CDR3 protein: CASSQVEEAGDGCTF
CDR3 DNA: TGTGCCAGCAGCCAAGTCGAGGAGGCCGGGGATGGCTGCACCTTC

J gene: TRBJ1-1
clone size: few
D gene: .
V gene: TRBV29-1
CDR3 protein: CSVGPAGTEAFF
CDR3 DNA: TGCAGCGTTGGGCCGGCAGGGACTGAAGCTTTCTTT

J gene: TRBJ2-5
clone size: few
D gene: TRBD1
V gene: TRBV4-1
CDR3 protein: CASSRMDRGGETQYF
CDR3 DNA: TGCGCCAGCAGCCGAATGGACAGGGGAGGAGAGACCCAGTACTTC